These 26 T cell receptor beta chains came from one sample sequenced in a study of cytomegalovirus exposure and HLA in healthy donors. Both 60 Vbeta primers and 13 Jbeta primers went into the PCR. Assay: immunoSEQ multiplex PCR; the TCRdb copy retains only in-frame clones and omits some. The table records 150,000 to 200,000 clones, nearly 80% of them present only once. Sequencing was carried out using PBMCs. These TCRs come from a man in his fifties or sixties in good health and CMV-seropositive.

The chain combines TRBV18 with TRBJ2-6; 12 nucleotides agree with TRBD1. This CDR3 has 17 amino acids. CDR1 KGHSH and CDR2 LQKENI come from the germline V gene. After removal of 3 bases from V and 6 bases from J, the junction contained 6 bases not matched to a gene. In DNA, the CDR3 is TGTGCCAGCTCACCCCGGGACAGGGGGCTGACGGCCAACGTCCTGACTTTC. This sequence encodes CASSPRDRGLTANVLTF.

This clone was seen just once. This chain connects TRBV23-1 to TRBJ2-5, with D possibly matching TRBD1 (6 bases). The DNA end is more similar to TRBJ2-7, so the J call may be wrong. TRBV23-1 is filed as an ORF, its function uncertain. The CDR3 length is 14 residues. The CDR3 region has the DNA TGCGCCAGCACATCGGGACATTGCTCCTACGAGCAGTACTTC. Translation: CASTSGHCSYEQYF.

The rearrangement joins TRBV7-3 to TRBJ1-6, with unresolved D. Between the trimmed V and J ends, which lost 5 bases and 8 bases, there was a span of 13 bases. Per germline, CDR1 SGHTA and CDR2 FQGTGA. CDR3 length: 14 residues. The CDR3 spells CASSLNHRDSPLHF. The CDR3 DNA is TGTGCCAGCAGCCTGAACCACAGAGATTCACCCCTCCACTTT.

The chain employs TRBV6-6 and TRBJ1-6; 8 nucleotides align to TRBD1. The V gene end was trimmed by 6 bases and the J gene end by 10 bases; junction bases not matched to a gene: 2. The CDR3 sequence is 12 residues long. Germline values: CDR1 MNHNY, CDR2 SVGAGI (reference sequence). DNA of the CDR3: TGTGCCAGCAGGACAGGGGAATCACCCCTCCACTTT. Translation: CASRTGESPLHF.

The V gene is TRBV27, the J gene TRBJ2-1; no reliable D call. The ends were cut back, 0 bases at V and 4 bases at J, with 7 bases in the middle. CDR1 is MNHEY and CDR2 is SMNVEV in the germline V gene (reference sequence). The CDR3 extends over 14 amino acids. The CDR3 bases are TGTGCCAGCAGTTTATCGACTGGATACAATGAGCAGTTCTTC. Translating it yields CASSLSTGYNEQFF.

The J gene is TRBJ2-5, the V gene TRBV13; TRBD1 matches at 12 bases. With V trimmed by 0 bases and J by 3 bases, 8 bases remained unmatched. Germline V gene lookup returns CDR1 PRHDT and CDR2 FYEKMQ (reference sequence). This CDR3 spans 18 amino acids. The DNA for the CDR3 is TGTGCCAGCAGCTTAGGCCAACCGGGACAGGGGGCGGAAGAGACCCAGTACTTC. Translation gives CASSLGQPGQGAEETQYF.

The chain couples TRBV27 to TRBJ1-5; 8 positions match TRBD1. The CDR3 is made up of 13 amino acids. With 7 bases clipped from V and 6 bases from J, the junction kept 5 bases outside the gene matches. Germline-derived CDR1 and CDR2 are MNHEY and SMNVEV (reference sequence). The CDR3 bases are TGTGCCAGCACCGCGGACAGGGCTCAGCCCCAGCATTTT. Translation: CASTADRAQPQHF.

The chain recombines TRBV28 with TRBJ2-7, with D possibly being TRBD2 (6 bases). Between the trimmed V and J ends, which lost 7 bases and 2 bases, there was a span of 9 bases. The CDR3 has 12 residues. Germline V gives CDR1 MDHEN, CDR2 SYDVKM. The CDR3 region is CASNRGTYEQYF. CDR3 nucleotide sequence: TGTGCCAGCAACCGGGGGACCTACGAGCAGTACTTC.

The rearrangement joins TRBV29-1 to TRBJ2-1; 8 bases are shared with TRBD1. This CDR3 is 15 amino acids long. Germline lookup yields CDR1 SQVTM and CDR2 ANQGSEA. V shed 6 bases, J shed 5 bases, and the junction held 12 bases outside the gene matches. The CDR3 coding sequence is TGCAGCGTCTCCATGGACAGGGAAGAAGACAATGAGCAGTTCTTC. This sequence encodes CSVSMDREEDNEQFF.

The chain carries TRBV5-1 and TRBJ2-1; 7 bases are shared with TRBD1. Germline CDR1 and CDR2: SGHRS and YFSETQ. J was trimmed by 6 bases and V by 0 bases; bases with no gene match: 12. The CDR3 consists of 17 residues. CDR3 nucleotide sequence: TGCGCCAGCAGCTTGGGACCACAGGGGAGAGGGTTCAATGAGCAGTTCTTC. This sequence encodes CASSLGPQGRGFNEQFF.

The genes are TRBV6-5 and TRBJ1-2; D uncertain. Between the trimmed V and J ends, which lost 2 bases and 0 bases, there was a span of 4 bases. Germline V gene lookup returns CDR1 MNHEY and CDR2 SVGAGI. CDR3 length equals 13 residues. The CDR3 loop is CASSYDSNYGYTF. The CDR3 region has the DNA TGTGCCAGCAGTTACGACTCTAACTATGGCTACACCTTC.

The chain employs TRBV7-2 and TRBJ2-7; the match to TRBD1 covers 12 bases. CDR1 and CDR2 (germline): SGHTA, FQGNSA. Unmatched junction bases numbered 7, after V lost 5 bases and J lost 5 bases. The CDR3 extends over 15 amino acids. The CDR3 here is CASSPSGTGGDEQYF. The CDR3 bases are TGTGCCAGCAGCCCCTCCGGGACAGGGGGCGACGAGCAGTACTTC.

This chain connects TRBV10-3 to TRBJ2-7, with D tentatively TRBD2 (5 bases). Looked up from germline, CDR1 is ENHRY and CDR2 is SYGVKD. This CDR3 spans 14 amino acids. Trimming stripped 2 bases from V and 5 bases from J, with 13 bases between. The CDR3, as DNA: TGTGCCATCAGTGAGAGCGGCGCTTCTAACGAGCAGTACTTC. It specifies CAISESGASNEQYF.

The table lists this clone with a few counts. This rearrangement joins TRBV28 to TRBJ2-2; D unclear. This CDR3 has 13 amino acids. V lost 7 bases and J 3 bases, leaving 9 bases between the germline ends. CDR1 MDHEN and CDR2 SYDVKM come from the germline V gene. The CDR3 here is CASTQLYTGELFF. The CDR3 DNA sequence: TGTGCCAGCACCCAACTGTACACCGGGGAGCTGTTTTTT.

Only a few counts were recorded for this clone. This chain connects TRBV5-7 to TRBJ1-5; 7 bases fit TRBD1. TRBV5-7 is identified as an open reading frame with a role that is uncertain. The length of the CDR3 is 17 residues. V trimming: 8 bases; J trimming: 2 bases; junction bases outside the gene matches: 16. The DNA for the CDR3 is TGTGCCAGTTTGGTCCGGGACAGCCCTGAGGGCAATCAGCCCCAGCATTTT. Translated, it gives CASLVRDSPEGNQPQHF.

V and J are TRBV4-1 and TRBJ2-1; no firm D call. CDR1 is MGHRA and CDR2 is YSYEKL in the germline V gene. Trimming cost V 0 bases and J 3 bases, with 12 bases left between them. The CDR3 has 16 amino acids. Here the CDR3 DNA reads TGCGCCAGCAGCCAAGATAGAGCTAGGAGCTACAATGAGCAGTTCTTC. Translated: CASSQDRARSYNEQFF.

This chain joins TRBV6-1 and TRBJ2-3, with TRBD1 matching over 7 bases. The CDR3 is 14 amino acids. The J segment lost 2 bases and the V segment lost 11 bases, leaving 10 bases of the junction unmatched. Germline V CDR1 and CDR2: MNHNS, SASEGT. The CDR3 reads CAGAQGPFTDTQYF. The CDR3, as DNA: TGTGCCGGAGCACAGGGGCCTTTCACAGATACGCAGTATTTT.

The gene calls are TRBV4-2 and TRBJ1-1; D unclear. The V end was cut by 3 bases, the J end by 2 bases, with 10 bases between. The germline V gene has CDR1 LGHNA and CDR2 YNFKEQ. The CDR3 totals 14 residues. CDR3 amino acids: CASSHGSSNTEAFF. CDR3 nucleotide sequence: TGTGCCAGCAGCCACGGGTCGAGTAACACTGAAGCTTTCTTT.

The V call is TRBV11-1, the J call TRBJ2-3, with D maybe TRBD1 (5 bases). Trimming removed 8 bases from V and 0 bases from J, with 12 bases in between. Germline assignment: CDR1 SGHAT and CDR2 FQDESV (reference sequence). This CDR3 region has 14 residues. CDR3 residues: CASDSRPSTDTQYF. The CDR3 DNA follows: TGTGCCAGCGACAGTAGACCTAGCACAGATACGCAGTATTTT.

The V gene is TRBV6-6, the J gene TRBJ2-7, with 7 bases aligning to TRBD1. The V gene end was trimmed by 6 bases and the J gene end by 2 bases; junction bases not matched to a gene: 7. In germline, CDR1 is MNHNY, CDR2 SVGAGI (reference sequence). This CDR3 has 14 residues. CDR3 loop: CASRTPTGAYEQYF. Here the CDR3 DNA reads TGTGCCAGCAGGACTCCTACAGGGGCCTACGAGCAGTACTTC.

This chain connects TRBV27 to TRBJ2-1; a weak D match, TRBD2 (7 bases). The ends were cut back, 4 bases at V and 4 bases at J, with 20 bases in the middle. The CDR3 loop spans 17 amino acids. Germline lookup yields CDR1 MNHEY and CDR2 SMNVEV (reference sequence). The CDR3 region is CASSSLGGATRYNEQFF. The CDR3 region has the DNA TGTGCCAGCAGTTCCCTTGGGGGGGCCACTCGTTACAATGAGCAGTTCTTC.

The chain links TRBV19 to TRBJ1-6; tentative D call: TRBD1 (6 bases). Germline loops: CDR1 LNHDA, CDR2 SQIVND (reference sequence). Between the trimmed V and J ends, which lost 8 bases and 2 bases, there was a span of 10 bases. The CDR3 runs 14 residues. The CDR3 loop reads CASAAGAYNSPLHF. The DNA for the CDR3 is TGTGCCAGTGCCGCAGGGGCCTATAATTCACCCCTCCACTTT.

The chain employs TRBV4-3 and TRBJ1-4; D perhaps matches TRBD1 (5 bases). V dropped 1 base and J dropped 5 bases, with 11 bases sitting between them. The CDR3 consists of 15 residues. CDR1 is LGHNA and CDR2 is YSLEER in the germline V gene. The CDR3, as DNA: TGCGCCAGCAGCCAAGTTACGGGGGGGAATGAAAAACTGTTTTTT. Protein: CASSQVTGGNEKLFF.

The CDR3 DNA is TGTGCCAGCAGTGAATATGGGGAGGGGATTTACGAGCAGTACTTC. Translation gives CASSEYGEGIYEQYF. The rearrangement joins TRBV25-1 to TRBJ2-7, with 7 bases matching TRBD2. This CDR3 comprises 15 residues. The germline V gene has CDR1 MGHDK and CDR2 SYGVNS. V shed 0 bases and J 4 bases; nucleotides not matched to a gene: 6.

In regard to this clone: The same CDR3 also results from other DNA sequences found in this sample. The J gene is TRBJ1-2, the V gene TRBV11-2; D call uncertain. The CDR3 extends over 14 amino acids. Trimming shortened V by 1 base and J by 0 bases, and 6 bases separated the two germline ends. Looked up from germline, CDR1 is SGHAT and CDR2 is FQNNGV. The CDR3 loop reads CASSLAGSNYGYTF. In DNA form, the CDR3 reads TGTGCCAGCAGCTTAGCGGGATCTAACTATGGCTACACCTTC.

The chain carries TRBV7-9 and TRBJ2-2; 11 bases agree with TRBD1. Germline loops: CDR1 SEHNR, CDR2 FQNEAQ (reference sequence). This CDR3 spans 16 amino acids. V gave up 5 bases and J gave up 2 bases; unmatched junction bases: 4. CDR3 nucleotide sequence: TGTGCCAGCAGCCTCCGGACAGGGGGCAACACCGGGGAGCTGTTTTTT. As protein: CASSLRTGGNTGELFF.